Presented here are 23 T cell receptor beta chains from one specimen sequenced in a study of T-cell memory formation after mild COVID-19 (dated by TCRdb to about 2021). The library was produced with 5' RACE. The sequencer listed for this sample is Illumina NovaSeq 6000. TCRdb applied fastp at Q25 and MiXCR to the public reads, then kept only in-frame beta chains. CDR3 protein sequences are deduplicated, and each keeps its most common genes and DNA. The sample table lists almost 250,000 distinct CDR3 sequences, approximately 15% of them with a count of one. The ten largest account for 2% to 2.5% of the sample. The sequenced material came from PBMCs or a T cell subset sorted from them (not recorded which). Receptors were obtained from an adult woman who had mild COVID-19 (a few samples of this study predate the infection). The sample titles of this study are shuffled in the database, so cell type and time point are left out; the donor was told from shared clones.

A word on this clonotype: One junction end does not reproduce the germline sequence, and a read error may be involved. The chain combines TRBV4-1 with TRBJ1-2; D gene unclear. There are 15 residues in the CDR3. Germline CDR1 is MGHRA and CDR2 is YSYEKL. The CDR3 protein is CASSQDPGNGRVANF. The CDR3 DNA follows: TGCGCCAGCAGCCAAGATCCGGGGAATGGTAGAGTGGCCAACTTC.

The chain employs TRBV6-5 and TRBJ1-1; 7 bases align to TRBD1. CDR3 length equals 16 residues. Losses at the gene ends were 0 bases for V and 4 bases for J; bases not matched to a gene: 8. Germline V gives CDR1 MNHEY, CDR2 SVGAGI. The CDR3 spells CASSYSTGFESTEAFF. In DNA form, the CDR3 reads TGTGCCAGCAGTTACTCGACAGGGTTCGAGAGCACTGAAGCTTTCTTT.

This clonotype was recorded at least ten times. V usage is TRBV12-3 or TRBV12-4 and J usage is TRBJ2-5, with TRBD2 matching over 7 bases. J gave up 2 bases and V 6 bases, and 6 bases lay outside the gene matches. The CDR3 loop spans 14 amino acids. The CDR3 coding sequence is TGTGCCAGCAGAGTAGCGGGTCTGCAAGAGACCCAGTACTTC. Amino acid sequence: CASRVAGLQETQYF.

This clonotype showed up many times. The rearrangement links TRBV5-1 to TRBJ2-7; the D call may be TRBD1 or TRBD2 (8 bases each). The CDR3 totals 15 residues. CDR1 SGHRS and CDR2 YFSETQ come from the germline V gene. The germline V and J ends were trimmed by 3 bases and 6 bases, with 19 bases remaining between them. Here the CDR3 DNA reads TGCGCCAGCAGCTCGCAGGGGGCCGGGGGGGGCGAGCAGTACTTC. Residues: CASSSQGAGGGEQYF.

J is TRBJ1-5 and V is TRBV19, with D perhaps TRBD1 (5 bases). This CDR3 has 14 residues. The V end lost 5 bases, the J end lost 5 bases, and 13 bases lay between the germline ends. CDR1 and CDR2 from the germline V gene are LNHDA and SQIVND (reference sequence). CDR3: CASSLERGDQPQHF. In DNA, the CDR3 is TGTGCCAGTAGTCTTGAAAGGGGAGATCAGCCCCAGCATTTT.

This clonotype came up many times. This rearrangement joins TRBV25-1 to TRBJ1-1, with TRBD1 matching 9 bases. Germline V gene data show CDR1 as MGHDK and CDR2 as SYGVNS. The CDR3 sequence is 16 residues long. Unmatched junction bases numbered 11, after V lost 3 bases and J lost 6 bases. CDR3 sequence: CASSDAAGTGKSEAFF. CDR3 bases: TGTGCCAGCAGTGATGCCGCCGGGACAGGGAAATCTGAAGCTTTCTTT.

This clonotype was picked up a small number of times. The chain has TRBV28 and TRBJ2-7; tentatively, D is TRBD2 (6 bases). Trimming pared 4 bases from V and 4 bases from J, leaving 14 bases between. Germline values: CDR1 MDHEN, CDR2 SYDVKM. CDR3 size: 14 residues. In DNA form, the CDR3 reads TGTGCCAGCAGTTCATCCGGGACTTTGTACGAGCAGTACTTC. It is translated as CASSSSGTLYEQYF.

The gene calls are TRBV10-3 and TRBJ2-3; 7 nucleotides agree with TRBD2. The CDR3 loop spans 19 amino acids. CDR1 ENHRY and CDR2 SYGVKD come from the germline V gene. Trimming cost V 3 bases and J 2 bases; bases outside gene matches: 17. DNA for the CDR3: TGTGCCATCAGTGATATACTAAATCCAGGTGGGACTAACACAGATACGCAGTATTTT. This encodes CAISDILNPGGTNTDTQYF.

The genes are TRBV24-1 and TRBJ2-1; 8 bases align to TRBD2. V was clipped by 5 bases and J by 9 bases; unmatched bases: 2. Germline-derived CDR1 and CDR2 are KGHDR and SFDVKD. The CDR3 covers 12 residues. This CDR3 reads CATSVRGGEQFF. In DNA form, the CDR3 reads TGTGCCACCAGTGTTCGGGGGGGTGAGCAGTTCTTC.

This clonotype was counted at least ten times. The V gene is TRBV5-6, the J gene TRBJ2-3, with D hard to call. The length of the CDR3 is 16 residues. Between the trimmed V and J ends, which lost 5 bases and 2 bases, there was a span of 18 bases. Germline V gene sequence: CDR1 SGHDT, CDR2 YYEEEE. For the CDR3, the DNA is TGTGCCAGCAGTCGGTCTAGGGCTAAGCTCACAGATACGCAGTATTTT. Amino acids: CASSRSRAKLTDTQYF.

This clonotype was counted a few times. The gene calls are TRBV7-2 and TRBJ2-3; 8 bases are shared with TRBD1. V lost 3 bases and J lost 5; bases outside the gene matches: 4. Germline V gene lookup returns CDR1 SGHTA and CDR2 FQGNSA. CDR3 length: 14 residues. DNA of the CDR3: TGTGCCAGCAGCTTGCAGGGGGCTGGAGATACGCAGTATTTT. Translation: CASSLQGAGDTQYF.

The chain uses TRBV12-3 or TRBV12-4 and TRBJ2-6; D ambiguous. Trimming took 1 base from V and 2 from J, leaving 9 bases between them. This CDR3 has 16 amino acids. CDR3 nucleotides: TGTGCCAGCAGTTTAGTACGTCCCGCTGGGGCCAACGTCCTGACTTTC. It codes for CASSLVRPAGANVLTF.

The chain links TRBV5-4 to TRBJ2-2; 14 bases line up with TRBD2. The CDR3 is 18 residues long. V gave up 4 bases and J gave up 9 bases; unmatched junction bases: 14. Germline lookup yields CDR1 SGHNT and CDR2 YYREEE (reference sequence). The CDR3: CASSKPGLAGAMARELFF. CDR3 nucleotide sequence: TGTGCCAGCAGCAAACCGGGACTAGCGGGAGCTATGGCCAGGGAGCTGTTTTTT.

This clonotype has only a few counts. The gene calls are TRBV5-1 and TRBJ1-2, with 12 bases lining up with TRBD1. Germline V gene lookup returns CDR1 SGHRS and CDR2 YFSETQ. V lost 5 bases and J lost 5; bases outside the gene matches: 4. The CDR3 has 14 amino acids. The chain's CDR3 is CASRGTGGYYGYTF. The CDR3 DNA sequence: TGCGCCAGCAGGGGGACAGGGGGCTATTATGGCTACACCTTC.

The rearrangement links TRBV6-5 to TRBJ1-1; D is unresolved. The length of the CDR3 is 16 residues. Germline CDR1 MNHEY, CDR2 SVGAGI. Trimming removed 2 bases from V and 1 base from J, with 14 bases in between. The CDR3 bases are TGTGCCAGCAGTTACGGTCCCGAGACGGGGAACACTGAAGCTTTCTTT. Translated, it gives CASSYGPETGNTEAFF.

The chain recombines TRBV5-1 with TRBJ2-3; possible D gene TRBD1, 6 bases. V was shortened by 1 base and J by 2 bases, with 17 bases between the two germline ends. The length of the CDR3 is 17 residues. Germline CDR1 is SGHRS and CDR2 is YFSETQ. This chain's CDR3 is CASSLTRRTDPTDTQYF. CDR3 in DNA: TGCGCCAGCAGCTTGACGCGCCGGACAGACCCCACAGATACGCAGTATTTT.

This clonotype was detected many times. The DNA for the CDR3 is TGTGCCAGCAGTGGTGTGACAGGAGCTAATGAGCAGTTCTTC. It specifies CASSGVTGANEQFF. The rearrangement links TRBV25-1 to TRBJ2-1, with TRBD1 as a possible D gene (6 bases). The CDR3 consists of 14 residues. Trimming removed 4 bases from V and 7 bases from J, with 14 bases in between. Per germline, CDR1 MGHDK and CDR2 SYGVNS.

The chain couples TRBV7-9 to TRBJ2-1; 7 bases are shared with TRBD1. Germline-derived CDR1 and CDR2 are SEHNR and FQNEAQ (reference sequence). The CDR3 contains 15 residues. Unmatched junction bases numbered 5, after V lost 1 base and J lost 5 bases. CDR3 in DNA: TGTGCCAGCAGCTTAGGCAGGGGGTCGCACAATGAGCAGTTCTTC. It translates to CASSLGRGSHNEQFF. Supplemented by reference TRBV7-9 and TRBJ2-1, the full variable domain reads DTGVSQNPRHKITKRGQNVTFRCDPISEHNRLYWYRQTLGQGPEFLTYFQNEAQLEKSRLLSDRFSAERPKGSFSTLEIQRTEQGDSAMYLCASSLGRGSHNEQFFGPGTRLTVL.

In its sample, this clonotype was seen a few times. The CDR3 coding sequence is TGCAGTGCTAGATGGAGGAATAGCAATCAGCCCCAGCATTTT. Translating it yields CSARWRNSNQPQHF. J is TRBJ1-5 and V is TRBV20-1; no clear D. V lost 2 bases and J lost 0, with 8 bases in between. Germline V gives CDR1 DFQATT, CDR2 SNEGSKA (reference sequence). The CDR3 is made up of 14 amino acids.

The chain has TRBV5-1 and TRBJ2-7; 8 bases map to TRBD1. Germline loops: CDR1 SGHRS, CDR2 YFSETQ. The V gene end was trimmed by 0 bases and the J gene end by 6 bases; junction bases not matched to a gene: 2. The CDR3 length is 13 residues. The CDR3 spells CASSLGTGLEQYF. Here the CDR3 DNA reads TGCGCCAGCAGCTTGGGGACAGGGCTCGAGCAGTACTTC.

This clonotype was found many times. The chain is built from TRBV4-2 and TRBJ1-5; D not certain. The germline V and J ends were trimmed by 3 bases and 4 bases, with 7 bases remaining between them. The CDR3 is made up of 13 amino acids. Germline V gene sequence: CDR1 LGHNA, CDR2 YNFKEQ. The CDR3 bases are TGTGCCAGCAGCCAGGGTCTAAATCAGCCCCAGCATTTT. Translating it yields CASSQGLNQPQHF.

This clonotype was recorded a few times. The genes are TRBV5-1 and TRBJ1-5; D gene uncertain. The CDR3 runs 14 residues. CDR1 and CDR2 from the germline V gene are SGHRS and YFSETQ. The V gene lost 2 bases and the J gene lost 7 bases, with 13 bases spanning the gap. CDR3 bases: TGCGCCAGCAGCTTCGGGGAGGGCGGGCAGCCCCAGCATTTT. Translating it yields CASSFGEGGQPQHF.

In its sample, this clonotype was seen many times. V and J are TRBV5-1 and TRBJ1-1, with a possible D match to TRBD1 (5 bases). Germline V gene lookup returns CDR1 SGHRS and CDR2 YFSETQ. V lost 0 bases to trimming and J lost 6 bases, with 21 bases between them. This CDR3 has 17 residues. The CDR3 DNA follows: TGCGCCAGCAGCTTGGATCTCCGGAGGGGACCGGGCGCTGAAGCTTTCTTT. Translated, it gives CASSLDLRRGPGAEAFF.